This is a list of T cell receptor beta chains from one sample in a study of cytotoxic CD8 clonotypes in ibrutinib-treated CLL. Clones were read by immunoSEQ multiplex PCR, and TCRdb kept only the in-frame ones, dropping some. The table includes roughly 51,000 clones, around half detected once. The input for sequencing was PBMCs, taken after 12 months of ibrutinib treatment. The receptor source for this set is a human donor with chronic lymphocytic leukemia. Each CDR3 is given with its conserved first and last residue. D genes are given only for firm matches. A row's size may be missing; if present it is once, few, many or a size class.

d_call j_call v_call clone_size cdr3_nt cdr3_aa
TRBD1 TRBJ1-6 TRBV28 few TGTGCCAGCAGGATCCGGGACAGAACATATAATTCACCCCTCCACTTT CASRIRDRTYNSPLHF
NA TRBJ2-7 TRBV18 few TGTGCCAGCTCACCAGAGTCTGGGGGCAGGGGCGAGCAGTACTTC CASSPESGGRGEQYF
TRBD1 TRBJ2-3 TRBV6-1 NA TGTGCCAGCAGTGGGGCCGGGACAGGGGGCGGATTAAAAGGCACGCAGTATTTT CASSGAGTGGGLKGTQYF
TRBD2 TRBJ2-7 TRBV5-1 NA TGCGCCAGCAGCGGAGGGACTAGCGGCTTAGAGCCCTACGAGCAGTACTTC CASSGGTSGLEPYEQYF
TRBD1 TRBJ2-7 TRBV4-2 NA TGTGCCAGCAGCTGGGACAGATCCTCCTACGAGCAGTACTTC CASSWDRSSYEQYF
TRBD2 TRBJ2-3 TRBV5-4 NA TGTGCCAGCAGCTTGCCTAGCGGTAACACAGATACGCAGTATTTT CASSLPSGNTDTQYF
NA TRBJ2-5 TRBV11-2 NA TGTGCCAGCAGCTTAGAGTGGCAGAATAAAGAGACCCAGTACTTC CASSLEWQNKETQYF
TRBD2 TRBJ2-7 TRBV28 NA TGTGCCAGCAATCGCTCCGGGACTAGCTCCCACGAGCAGTACTTC CASNRSGTSSHEQYF
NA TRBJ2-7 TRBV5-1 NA TGCGCCAGCAGCTTTAACAGGTCAAGCTACGAGCAGTACTTC CASSFNRSSYEQYF
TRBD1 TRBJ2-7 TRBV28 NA TGTGCCAGCAGCGCTCCGGGACAGGGGGGTCCCTACGAGCAGTACTTC CASSAPGQGGPYEQYF
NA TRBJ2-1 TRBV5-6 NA TGTGCCAGCAGCGGACCCAAGAACGGTGAGCAGTTCTTC CASSGPKNGEQFF
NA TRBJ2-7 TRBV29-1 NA TGCAGCGTTGAAGACTCCGGGACACCCCCCTACGAGCAGTACTTC CSVEDSGTPPYEQYF
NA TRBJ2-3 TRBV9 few TGTGCCAGCAGCTTAAGAGGACATATCACAGATACGCAGTATTTT CASSLRGHITDTQYF
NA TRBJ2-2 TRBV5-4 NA TGTGCCAGCAGCTTGGGAACGGGCACCGGGGAGCTGTTTTTT CASSLGTGTGELFF
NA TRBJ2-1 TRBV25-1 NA TGTGCCAGCCGGGGACTGTCACTTGGTGAGCAGTTCTTC CASRGLSLGEQFF
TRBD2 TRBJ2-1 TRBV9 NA TGTGCCAGCAGCGTGGCCGGGACTAGATACAATGAGCAGTTCTTC CASSVAGTRYNEQFF
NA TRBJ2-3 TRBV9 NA TGTGCCAGCAGCGTAGGGGGAAATACGCAGTATTTT CASSVGGNTQYF
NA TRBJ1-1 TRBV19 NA TGTGCCAGTACGGGGAACACTGAAGCTTTCTTT CASTGNTEAFF
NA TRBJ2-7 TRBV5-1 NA TGCGCCAGCAGCTCAGACAGGGAGGTGCAGTACTTC CASSSDREVQYF
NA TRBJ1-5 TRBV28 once TGTGCCAGCAGTTCGGACAGACACAATCAGCCCCAGCATTTT CASSSDRHNQPQHF
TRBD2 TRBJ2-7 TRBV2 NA TGTGCCAGCAGTGGGGGGACTAGCGGGAGTGGCGAGCAGTACTTC CASSGGTSGSGEQYF
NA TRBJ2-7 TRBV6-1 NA TGTGCCAGCAGTGGGAGGGGGAGCTCCTACGAGCAGTACTTC CASSGRGSSYEQYF
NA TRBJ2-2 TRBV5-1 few TGCGCCAGCAGCCTGGACGGTCCGAACACCGGGGAGCTGTTTTTT CASSLDGPNTGELFF
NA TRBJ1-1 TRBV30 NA TGTGCCTGGAGTAGGGGGTCAGACACTGAAGCTTTCTTT CAWSRGSDTEAFF
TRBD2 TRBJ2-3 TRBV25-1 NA TGTGCCAGCAGTGAATCAGGGACTAGCGGGAACGGCACAGATACGCAGTATTTT CASSESGTSGNGTDTQYF
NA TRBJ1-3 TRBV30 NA TGTGCCTGGAGGGGCCTCAGAACGGGAAACACCATATATTTT CAWRGLRTGNTIYF
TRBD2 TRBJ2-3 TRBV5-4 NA TGTGCCAGCAGCTTGGCTCTAGCGGGCACAGATACGCAGTATTTT CASSLALAGTDTQYF
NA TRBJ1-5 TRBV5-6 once TGTGCCAGCAGCTTGAGGTTCGGAGGCAATCAGCCCCAGCATTTT CASSLRFGGNQPQHF
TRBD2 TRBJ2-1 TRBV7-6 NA TGTGCCAGCAGCTTAGTTGGGGCGGGAGGTAGGAGTGAGCAGTTCTTC CASSLVGAGGRSEQFF
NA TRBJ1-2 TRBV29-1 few TGCAGCGTTGCAGACATTAGGTATGGCTACACCTTC CSVADIRYGYTF
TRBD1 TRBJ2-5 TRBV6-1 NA TGTGCCAGCAGTGAAGGCGGGACAGGGTACTACTTC CASSEGGTGYYF
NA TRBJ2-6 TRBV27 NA TGTGCCAGCAGTTTTCTCCTTAGTGGGGCCAACGTCCTGACTTTC CASSFLLSGANVLTF
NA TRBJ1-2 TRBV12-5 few TGTGCTAGTGGTTTGGCCCTTCAGACGGGGGGCTACACCTTC CASGLALQTGGYTF
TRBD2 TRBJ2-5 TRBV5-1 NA TGCGCCAGCAGCGTAGCGGGGCCCCAAGAGACCCAGTACTTC CASSVAGPQETQYF
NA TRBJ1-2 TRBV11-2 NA TGTGCCAGCAGCTCCTCGGGGGGTTTACTAGGCTACACCTTC CASSSSGGLLGYTF
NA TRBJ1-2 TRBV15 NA TGTGCCACCAGCAGAGAAATGGAGGGTGGCTACACCTTC CATSREMEGGYTF
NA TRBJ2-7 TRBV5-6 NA TGTGCCAGCACCCTCTATTTAGGCCTTTCCTACGAGCAGTACTTC CASTLYLGLSYEQYF
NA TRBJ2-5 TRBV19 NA TGTGCCAGTAGTAAAGATGGGGGGAGTGAGACCCAGTACTTC CASSKDGGSETQYF
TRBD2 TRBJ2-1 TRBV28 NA TGTGCCAGCAGTACGACTAGCGGGAGGGGAAATGAGCAGTTCTTC CASSTTSGRGNEQFF
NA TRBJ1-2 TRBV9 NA TGTGCCAGCAGCACCACGGACGGGCTCTATGGCTACACCTTC CASSTTDGLYGYTF
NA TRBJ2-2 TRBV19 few TGTGCCAGTAGTATCCCCTTAAGGGAGCTGTTTTTT CASSIPLRELFF
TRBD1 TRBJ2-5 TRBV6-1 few TGTGCCAGCCGAGGGGACAGGGCGGGACAAGAGACCCAGTACTTC CASRGDRAGQETQYF
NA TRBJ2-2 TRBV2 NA TGTGCCAGCAGACTTGACAGAGGCACCGGGGAGCTGTTTTTT CASRLDRGTGELFF
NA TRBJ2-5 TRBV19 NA TGTGCCAGTACTGAGGACCCGGGCGAGACCCAGTACTTC CASTEDPGETQYF
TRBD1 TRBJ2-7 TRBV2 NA TGTGCCAGCAGCCGACAGGGACAGGCTGGCTACGAGCAGTACTTC CASSRQGQAGYEQYF
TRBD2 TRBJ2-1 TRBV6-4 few TGTGCCAGCAGTGGCCTAGCGGGAGACCGCAATGAGCAGTTCTTC CASSGLAGDRNEQFF
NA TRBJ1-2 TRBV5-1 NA TGCGCCAGCTCCATAGAGGGCTTGGAGGGCTACACCTTC CASSIEGLEGYTF
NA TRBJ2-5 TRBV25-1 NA TGTGCCAGCAGTGAAGAGACCCAGTACTTC CASSEETQYF
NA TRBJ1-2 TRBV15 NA TGTGCCACCAGCACCAGGGGCAATTATGGCTACACCTTC CATSTRGNYGYTF
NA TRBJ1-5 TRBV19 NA TGTGCCAGTAGTACAGGGTACCATCAGCCCCAGCATTTT CASSTGYHQPQHF
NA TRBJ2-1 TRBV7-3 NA TGTGCCAGCAGCTTAACGCAGGGATCTGCCTACAATGAGCAGTTCTTC CASSLTQGSAYNEQFF
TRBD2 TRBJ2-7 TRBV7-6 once TGTGCCAGTTCCGCAGGGAGGGCCGGATTTTATATCTACGAGCAGTACTTC CASSAGRAGFYIYEQYF
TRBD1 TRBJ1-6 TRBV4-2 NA TGTGCCAGCAGCCAAGATTCCCCGGGACAGAGATATAATTCACCCCTCCACTTT CASSQDSPGQRYNSPLHF
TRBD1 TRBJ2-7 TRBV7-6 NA TGTGCCAGCAGCTTAGGGGTAGGGGACAGGGGTCGGAACGAGCAGTACTTC CASSLGVGDRGRNEQYF
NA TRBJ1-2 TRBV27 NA TGTGCCAGCAGTTTCGTGGGTGACTATGGCTACACCTTC CASSFVGDYGYTF